This section outlines one TCR beta chain sequence together with its context. Antigen unknown. Vbeta (60) and Jbeta (13) primers were used in the PCR. The assay was immunoSEQ multiplex PCR, and TCRdb's table has in-frame clones only and misses some. The sample lists under 200,000 clones; roughly 76% were seen once. The sample originates from a study of cytomegalovirus exposure and HLA in healthy donors. The study's findings and limits: The study labeled about 160 TCR beta chains cytomegalovirus-associated. In a later analysis, compared with equally common non-associated chains, HLA-associated beta chains were more expanded. The authors later linked a missense DCLRE1C variant to TCR beta V- and J-gene trimming.

V lost 0 bases, J lost 5 bases, and 2 bases stayed unmatched. Germline loops: CDR1 MNHEY, CDR2 SVGAGI. The CDR3 extends over 14 amino acids. The sample consisted of PBMCs. The TCR was taken from a human donor in good health. The chain couples TRBV6-5 to TRBJ2-7; 9 nucleotides align to TRBD1. CDR3 loop: CASSYSGQGNEQYF. CDR3 bases: TGTGCCAGCAGTTACTCGGGACAGGGAAACGAGCAGTACTTC.